The present T cell receptor beta chain was sequenced within a study of T cells in Graves' hyperthyroidism and ophthalmopathy. General observations from the study: A model using 13 V-J features told ophthalmopathy apart from stable hyperthyroidism. Blood also contained most expanded thyroid clonotypes above 0.001.

This clonotype appeared many times. Its antigen is unknown. Researchers took RNA transcripts and amplified the TCR beta CDR3 regions from them. The primer set for the first-round RT-PCR of the TCR CDR3 was HTBI. A single record per CDR3 protein comes from TCRdb applying MiXCR to the multiplex PCR reads. The sample records roughly 350,000 distinct CDR3 sequences, about 14% being singletons. Pregnant or lactating patients were excluded, as were those with uncontrolled infection or other autoimmune disease. Diagnosis rested on symptoms, serum thyroxine and TRAb, thyroid ultrasound, and orbital computed tomography. The CDR3 is made up of 14 amino acids. The V and J ends lost 6 bases and 8 bases respectively, with 16 bases between them.

The chain employs TRBV12-3 or TRBV12-4 and TRBJ1-4; a possible D gene is TRBD1 (6 bases). Sequencing input: blood. This clonotype was obtained from a woman aged 30 to 39 with Graves' ophthalmopathy. The CDR3 loop reads CASRDGGAGEKLFF. For the CDR3, the DNA is TGTGCCAGCAGGGACGGGGGGGCTGGCGAAAAACTGTTTTTT.